Below are 16 T cell receptor beta chains sequenced from a single sample in a study of shared clonotypes between healthy human individuals. TCRdb's copy holds only in-frame clones and misses some; the assay was immunoSEQ multiplex PCR. Here the sample spans around 2.1 million clones, 85% to 95% being singletons. Naive CD8 cells lacked CD45RO and underwent positive selection for CCR7, leaving out terminally differentiated effector memory CD45RA+ cells. Sequenced input: naive CD8+ T cells from PBMCs. The receptors were gathered from a man in his late teens or twenties in good health. Some clones in this sample may be carry-over from other donors' samples.

This chain links TRBV2 with TRBJ2-7, with TRBD2 matching 7 bases. Germline V CDR1 and CDR2: SNHLY, FYNNEI. The V and J ends lost 4 bases and 4 bases, in that order; junction bases with no gene match: 4. The CDR3 has 13 amino acids. The CDR3 coding sequence is TGTGCCAGCAGTGGACTAGCCAGATACGAGCAGTACTTC. This sequence encodes CASSGLARYEQYF.

The rearrangement joins TRBV27 to TRBJ2-7; D remains unclear. The CDR3 consists of 14 residues. Germline CDR1 MNHEY, CDR2 SMNVEV (reference sequence). V was trimmed by 0 bases and J by 6 bases, leaving 12 bases between them. CDR3 bases: TGTGCCAGCAGTTTATCCCCAGGCCAAGCCGAGCAGTACTTC. This codes for CASSLSPGQAEQYF.

The chain has TRBV27 and TRBJ1-2; 9 bases line up with TRBD1. The length of the CDR3 is 14 residues. Trimming at V came to 5 bases and at J to 6 bases, leaving 7 bases not matched to a gene. The germline gives CDR1 MNHEY, CDR2 SMNVEV (reference sequence). This CDR3 reads CASSKRDRVNGYTF. The CDR3 coding sequence is TGTGCCAGCAGTAAAAGGGACAGGGTTAATGGCTACACCTTC.

This chain links TRBV6-6 with TRBJ2-2; D call uncertain. CDR1 is MNHNY, CDR2 SVGAGI, per germline (reference sequence). The CDR3 has 13 amino acids. V lost 6 bases to trimming and J lost 5 bases, with 10 bases between them. The CDR3 loop is CASSLRVTGELFF. CDR3 sequence (DNA): TGTGCCAGCAGCTTAAGGGTTACCGGGGAGCTGTTTTTT.

This clone is a singleton in its sample. The chain employs TRBV27 and TRBJ2-3; 7 nucleotides align to TRBD2. The V segment lost 0 bases and the J segment 6 bases; nucleotides outside the gene matches: 6. The CDR3 totals 15 residues. Germline V CDR1 and CDR2: MNHEY, SMNVEV (reference sequence). The CDR3 DNA is TGTGCCAGCAGTTTATCGGCGGGAGTGGCGGATACGCAGTATTTT. Its protein product is CASSLSAGVADTQYF.

CDR3 DNA sequence: TGTGCCAGTACAGGCACTCGGTTTGAAGCTTTCTTT. It yields the protein CASTGTRFEAFF. The rearrangement links TRBV19 to TRBJ1-1; no reliable D call. CDR3 length: 12 residues. CDR1 is LNHDA, CDR2 SQIVND, per germline (reference sequence). V was trimmed by 7 bases and J by 7 bases, leaving 13 bases between them.

The gene calls are TRBV5-6 and TRBJ1-2; D might be TRBD1 (5 bases). The CDR3 spans 16 residues. Looked up from germline, CDR1 is SGHDT and CDR2 is YYEEEE. V lost 4 bases and J lost 4, with 20 bases in between. CDR3 sequence (DNA): TGTGCCAGCAGCCTCTACCGCAGGGTGGATAGCTATGGCTACACCTTC. Its translation is CASSLYRRVDSYGYTF.

V is TRBV28 and J is TRBJ2-7; 7 nucleotides match TRBD2. The CDR3 has 14 amino acids. The junction had 7 bases not matched to a gene; V was cut back by 6 bases and J by 2 bases. In germline, CDR1 is MDHEN, CDR2 SYDVKM. The DNA of the CDR3 is TGTGCCAGCAGGGTTAGCGGGCGAACCTACGAGCAGTACTTC. It encodes CASRVSGRTYEQYF.

The V and J genes are TRBV4-3 and TRBJ1-1, with 12 nucleotides matching TRBD1. V gave up 5 bases and J gave up 3 bases; unmatched junction bases: 4. Germline CDR1 reads LGHNA; CDR2 reads YSLEER. The CDR3 consists of 15 residues. DNA for the CDR3: TGCGCCAGCAGCAACCGGGACAGGGGGCACACTGAAGCTTTCTTT. Translation: CASSNRDRGHTEAFF.

The V and J genes are TRBV9 and TRBJ2-2; D call uncertain. CDR1 and CDR2 (germline): SGDLS, YYNGEE. This CDR3 region has 15 residues. With 0 bases removed from V and 7 bases from J, the gap between germline ends came to 13 bases. The CDR3 loop is CASSVVPGWGGELFF. The CDR3 nucleotides read TGTGCCAGCAGCGTAGTACCGGGTTGGGGCGGGGAGCTGTTTTTT.

V gene TRBV30 combines with J gene TRBJ2-4; no definite D call. V shed 0 bases and J shed 2 bases, with 5 bases lying between them. The germline V gene encodes CDR1 GTSNPN and CDR2 SVGIG (reference sequence). The CDR3 has 13 residues. CDR3 bases: TGTGCCTGGAGTGTCGGTCCCAAAAACATTCAGTACTTC. Encoded protein: CAWSVGPKNIQYF. The whole variable domain, filled in from reference TRBV30 and TRBJ2-4, reads SQTIHQWPATLVQPVGSPLSLECTVEGTSNPNLYWYRQAAGRGLQLLFYSVGIGQISSEVPQNLSASRPQDRQFILSSKKLLLSDSGFYLCAWSVGPKNIQYFGAGTRLSVL.

The chain is built from TRBV10-3 and TRBJ1-1; 8 bases line up with TRBD1. Germline CDR1 is ENHRY and CDR2 is SYGVKD. After removal of 3 bases from V and 6 bases from J, the junction contained 6 bases not matched to a gene. This CDR3 has 14 amino acids. CDR3 sequence: CAISDGAGGSEAFF. As DNA, the CDR3 is TGTGCCATCAGTGACGGGGCAGGGGGCTCTGAAGCTTTCTTT.

The V gene is TRBV9, the J gene TRBJ2-7; 14 positions match TRBD2. Per the germline V gene, CDR1 is SGDLS and CDR2 is YYNGEE. The CDR3 is 16 amino acids. The V and J ends lost 3 bases and 3 bases, in that order; junction bases with no gene match: 5. The CDR3 sequence is CASSGGTSGSHYEQYF. The CDR3 nucleotides are TGTGCCAGCAGCGGGGGGACTAGCGGGAGTCACTACGAGCAGTACTTC.

This chain connects TRBV11-2 to TRBJ2-1; D unresolved. The CDR3 covers 17 residues. V was pared by 1 base and J by 0 bases, with 13 bases between. The V gene's germline CDR1 is SGHAT and CDR2 FQNNGV. The DNA for the CDR3 is TGTGCCAGCAGCTTAGCTCCAGCCCCCAGCTCCTACAATGAGCAGTTCTTC. Protein: CASSLAPAPSSYNEQFF.

V is TRBV9 and J is TRBJ1-4; D might be TRBD1 (5 bases). Per the germline V gene, CDR1 is SGDLS and CDR2 is YYNGEE. Trimming left V 0 bases short and J 7 bases short, with 13 bases between. The CDR3 is made up of 15 amino acids. Here the CDR3 reads CASSVAGTKGEKLFF. Written as DNA, the CDR3 is TGTGCCAGCAGCGTAGCAGGGACCAAGGGTGAAAAACTGTTTTTT.

J is TRBJ2-5 and V is TRBV6-5; TRBD2 aligns across 7 bases. V shed 4 bases, J shed 1 base, and the junction held 6 bases outside the gene matches. The CDR3 length is 15 residues. Germline CDR1 reads MNHEY; CDR2 reads SVGAGI. CDR3 nucleotides: TGTGCCAGCAGTTCCCTCGGCGGGAGCCAAGAGACCCAGTACTTC. Residues: CASSSLGGSQETQYF.